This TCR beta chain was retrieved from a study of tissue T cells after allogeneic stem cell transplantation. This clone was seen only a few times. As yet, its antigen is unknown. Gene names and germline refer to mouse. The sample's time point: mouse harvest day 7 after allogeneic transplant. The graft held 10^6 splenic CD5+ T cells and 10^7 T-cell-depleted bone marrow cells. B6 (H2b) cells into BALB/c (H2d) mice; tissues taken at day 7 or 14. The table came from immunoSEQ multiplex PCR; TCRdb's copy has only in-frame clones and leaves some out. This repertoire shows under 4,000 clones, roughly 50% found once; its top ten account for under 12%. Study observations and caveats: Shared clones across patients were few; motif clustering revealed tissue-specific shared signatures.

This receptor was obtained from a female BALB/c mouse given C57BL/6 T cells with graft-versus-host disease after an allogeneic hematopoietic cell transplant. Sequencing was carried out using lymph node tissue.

The DNA read from the CDR3 is TGTGCCAGCAGCCTGGACAGCTACTCCTATGAACAGTAC. This translates into CASSLDSYSYEQY. From start to end, the CDR3 is CASSLDSYSYEQYF. J is TRBJ2-7 and V is TRBV26; TRBD1 is a possible D gene (6 bases). The read comes to an end 1 residue before the CDR3 does, leaving the germline J gene to fill in the end. The germline V gene encodes CDR1 KGHPV and CDR2 FQNQEV (reference sequence). Deletions cut 6 bases from V and 0 bases from J, with 12 bases between. The CDR3 totals 14 residues.